The 13 T cell receptor beta chains listed next were all sequenced from one sample in a study of cytomegalovirus exposure and HLA in healthy donors. The PCR contained 60 Vbeta and 13 Jbeta primers. Data came from immunoSEQ multiplex PCR; TCRdb stores just in-frame clones and leaves some out. The sample has about 150,000 clones; about 81% are singletons. Sequences were obtained from PBMCs. These TCRs come from a young man in good health and CMV-seronegative.

The chain employs TRBV28 and TRBJ2-7; D is uncertain. This CDR3 spans 15 amino acids. Germline-derived CDR1 and CDR2 are MDHEN and SYDVKM. Trimming shortened V by 3 bases and J by 0 bases, and 12 bases separated the two germline ends. CDR3 nucleotides: TGTGCCAGCAGTTTCGGCGGTGCGGACTCCTACGAGCAGTACTTC. The encoded protein is CASSFGGADSYEQYF.

The rearrangement joins TRBV21-1 to TRBJ1-6; TRBD1 was called by the table and not checked on the DNA. TRBV21-1 is deemed a pseudogene. CDR3 length: 12 amino acids. CDR3 nucleotides: TGTGCCTCCCCAGGGGGAGTGTCACCCCTCCACTTT. Protein: CASPGGVSPLHF.

The chain uses TRBV5-1 and TRBJ2-5; no clear D gene. V gave up 0 bases and J gave up 4 bases, with 10 bases separating them. This CDR3 has 14 residues. The germline CDR1 and CDR2 sequences are SGHRS and YFSETQ. The CDR3 protein is CASSLGPSLETQYF. CDR3 in DNA: TGCGCCAGCAGCTTGGGGCCCTCCTTAGAGACCCAGTACTTC.

The chain links TRBV18 to TRBJ1-1; 9 nucleotides align to TRBD1. From germline, CDR1 is KGHSH and CDR2 LQKENI. There are 15 residues in the CDR3. Trimming cost V 2 bases and J 1 base; bases outside gene matches: 2. Written as DNA, the CDR3 is TGTGCCAGCTCACCAGCGGGACAGGGGAACACTGAAGCTTTCTTT. This codes for CASSPAGQGNTEAFF.

The rearrangement joins TRBV4-2 to TRBJ1-5; no clear D. The germline V and J ends were trimmed by 0 bases and 7 bases, with 13 bases remaining between them. CDR1 LGHNA and CDR2 YNFKEQ come from the germline V gene. The CDR3 runs 15 residues. The CDR3 region is CASSQDKVVGQPQHF. The CDR3 region has the DNA TGTGCCAGCAGCCAAGATAAGGTCGTCGGGCAGCCCCAGCATTTT.

The V call is TRBV29-1, the J call TRBJ2-5, with D possibly being TRBD2 (5 bases). Germline values: CDR1 SQVTM, CDR2 ANQGSEA. This CDR3 region has 12 residues. V shed 1 base and J shed 5 bases, with 8 bases lying between them. The CDR3, as DNA: TGCAGCGTTGAAGGAGGGAGTGAGACCCAGTACTTC. Its translation is CSVEGGSETQYF.

This chain links TRBV7-6 with TRBJ2-5; no clear D gene. The germline V and J ends were trimmed by 5 bases and 7 bases, with 17 bases remaining between them. This CDR3 is built from 14 residues. Germline CDR1 SGHVS, CDR2 FNYEAQ. The CDR3 DNA is TGTGCCAGCAGCCACGACAATGTCGACGGGACCCAGTACTTC. Translating it yields CASSHDNVDGTQYF.

A single count supports this clone. The CDR3 DNA sequence: TGTGCCTGGAAGGACAGTTCCTACGAGCAGTACTTC. Translating gives CAWKDSSYEQYF. V and J are TRBV30 and TRBJ2-7; maybe TRBD1 (6 bases). The CDR3 loop spans 12 amino acids. CDR1 and CDR2 (germline): GTSNPN, SVGIG (reference sequence). V lost 4 bases to trimming and J lost 1 base, with 8 bases between them.

This clone was observed a handful of times. The sample carries other DNA sequences with the same CDR3. The gene calls are TRBV7-3 and TRBJ2-1; no clear D. V lost 2 bases and J lost 4, with 6 bases in between. CDR3 length: 13 residues. Germline CDR1 is SGHTA and CDR2 is FQGTGA. The CDR3 sequence: CASSLLAYNEQFF. CDR3 bases: TGTGCCAGCAGCTTATTAGCTTACAATGAGCAGTTCTTC.

This chain connects TRBV5-1 to TRBJ2-5, with D possibly matching TRBD2 (6 bases). The tail of the sequence fits TRBJ2-7 better, so the J call may be wrong. Germline lookup yields CDR1 SGHRS and CDR2 YFSETQ. The CDR3 totals 15 residues. CDR3 region: CASSLRARGTYEQYF. The CDR3 DNA sequence: TGCGCCAGCAGCTTAAGGGCCCGGGGGACCTACGAGCAGTACTTC.

The chain recombines TRBV27 with TRBJ2-7; D may be TRBD1 (5 bases). This CDR3 comprises 15 residues. Germline V gene lookup returns CDR1 MNHEY and CDR2 SMNVEV (reference sequence). V shed 9 bases and J shed 4 bases, with 22 bases lying between them. The CDR3 spells CASLRMAGQGYEQYF. The CDR3 DNA reads TGTGCCAGTCTAAGGATGGCAGGGCAGGGATACGAGCAGTACTTC.

This chain joins TRBV5-1 and TRBJ2-7; D is possibly TRBD1 (5 bases). The CDR3 runs to 15 residues. Per the germline V gene, CDR1 is SGHRS and CDR2 is YFSETQ. The V end lost 8 bases, the J end lost 3 bases, and 21 bases lay between the germline ends. CDR3 sequence: CASRETVGLSYEQYF. The CDR3 bases are TGCGCCAGTAGAGAGACAGTAGGTTTAAGCTACGAGCAGTACTTC. The full variable domain, completed using reference TRBV5-1 and TRBJ2-7, is KAGVTQTPRYLIKTRGQQVTLSCSPISGHRSVSWYQQTPGQGLQFLFEYFSETQRNKGNFPGRFSGRQFSNSRSEMNVSTLELGDSALYLCASRETVGLSYEQYFGPGTRLTVT.

The CDR3 loop is CASTSNPQRAPNYGYTF. The CDR3 DNA is TGTGCCAGCACCTCAAATCCCCAGCGGGCGCCGAACTATGGCTACACCTTC. The gene calls are TRBV27 and TRBJ1-2; D call uncertain. The V end lost 7 bases, the J end lost 2 bases, and 23 bases lay between the germline ends. CDR1 and CDR2 (germline): MNHEY, SMNVEV (reference sequence). The CDR3 has 17 residues.